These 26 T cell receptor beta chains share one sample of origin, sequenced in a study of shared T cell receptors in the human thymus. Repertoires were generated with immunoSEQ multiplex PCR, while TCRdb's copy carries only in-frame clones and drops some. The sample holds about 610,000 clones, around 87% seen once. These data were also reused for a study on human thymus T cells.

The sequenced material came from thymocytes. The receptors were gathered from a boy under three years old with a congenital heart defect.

CDR3 loop: CASSQNPKENFSSEQYF. The CDR3 DNA reads as TGCGCCAGCAGCCAAAATCCCAAGGAGAATTTTAGTTCGGAGCAGTACTTC. J is TRBJ2-7 and V is TRBV4-1; no firm D call. In germline, CDR1 is MGHRA, CDR2 YSYEKL. Trimming took off 2 bases at V and 7 bases at J, with 24 bases between the two ends. This CDR3 spans 17 amino acids.

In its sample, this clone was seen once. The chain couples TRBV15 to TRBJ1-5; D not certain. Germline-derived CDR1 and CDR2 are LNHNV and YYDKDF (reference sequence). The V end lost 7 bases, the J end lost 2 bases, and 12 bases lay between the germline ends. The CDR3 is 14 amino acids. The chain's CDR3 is CATTRKEGNQPQHF. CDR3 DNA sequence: TGTGCCACCACCAGGAAGGAGGGCAATCAGCCCCAGCATTTT.

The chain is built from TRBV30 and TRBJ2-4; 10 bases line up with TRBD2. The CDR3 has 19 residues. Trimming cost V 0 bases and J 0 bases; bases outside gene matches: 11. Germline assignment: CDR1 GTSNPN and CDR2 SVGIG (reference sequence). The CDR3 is CAWSVLGTSAPRAKNIQYF. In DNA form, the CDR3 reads TGTGCCTGGAGTGTACTCGGGACTAGCGCCCCCCGAGCCAAAAACATTCAGTACTTC. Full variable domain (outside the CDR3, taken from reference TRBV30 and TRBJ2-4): SQTIHQWPATLVQPVGSPLSLECTVEGTSNPNLYWYRQAAGRGLQLLFYSVGIGQISSEVPQNLSASRPQDRQFILSSKKLLLSDSGFYLCAWSVLGTSAPRAKNIQYFGAGTRLSVL.

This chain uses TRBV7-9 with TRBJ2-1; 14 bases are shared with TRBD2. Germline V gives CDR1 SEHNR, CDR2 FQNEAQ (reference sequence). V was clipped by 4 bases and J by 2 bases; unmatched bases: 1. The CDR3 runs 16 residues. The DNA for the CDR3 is TGTGCCAGCAGCTCGGGACTAGCGGGAGCCTACAATGAGCAGTTCTTC. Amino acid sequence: CASSSGLAGAYNEQFF.

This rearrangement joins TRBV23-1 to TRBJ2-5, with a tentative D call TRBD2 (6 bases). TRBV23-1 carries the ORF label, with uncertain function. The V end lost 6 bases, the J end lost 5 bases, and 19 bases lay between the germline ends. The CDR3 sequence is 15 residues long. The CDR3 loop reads CASSRSGVREETQYF. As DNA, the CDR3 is TGCGCCAGCAGCCGCTCGGGGGTCAGGGAGGAGACCCAGTACTTC.

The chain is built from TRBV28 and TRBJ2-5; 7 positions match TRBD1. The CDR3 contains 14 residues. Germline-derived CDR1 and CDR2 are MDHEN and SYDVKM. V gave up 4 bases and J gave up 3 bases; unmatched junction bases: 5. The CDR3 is CASSSVTGKETQYF. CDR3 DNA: TGTGCCAGCAGTTCGGTGACAGGGAAAGAGACCCAGTACTTC.

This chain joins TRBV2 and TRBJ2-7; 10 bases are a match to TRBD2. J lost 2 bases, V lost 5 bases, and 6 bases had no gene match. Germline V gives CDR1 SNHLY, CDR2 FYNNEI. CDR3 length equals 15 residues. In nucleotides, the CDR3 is TGTGCCAGCAGTCCTAGCGGGAGAACCGCCTACGAGCAGTACTTC. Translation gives CASSPSGRTAYEQYF.

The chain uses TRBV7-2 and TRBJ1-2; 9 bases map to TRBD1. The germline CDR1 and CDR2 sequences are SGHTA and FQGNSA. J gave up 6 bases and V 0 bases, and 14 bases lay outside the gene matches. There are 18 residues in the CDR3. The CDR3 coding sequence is TGTGCCAGCAGCTTAGCGCGGGACAGGGTTGAATCGCTCGATGGCTACACCTTC. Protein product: CASSLARDRVESLDGYTF. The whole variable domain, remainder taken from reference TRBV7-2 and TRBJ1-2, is GAGVSQSPSNKVTEKGKDVELRCDPISGHTALYWYRQSLGQGLEFLIYFQGNSAPDKSGLPSDRFSAERTGGSVSTLTIQRTQQEDSAVYLCASSLARDRVESLDGYTFGSGTRLTVV.

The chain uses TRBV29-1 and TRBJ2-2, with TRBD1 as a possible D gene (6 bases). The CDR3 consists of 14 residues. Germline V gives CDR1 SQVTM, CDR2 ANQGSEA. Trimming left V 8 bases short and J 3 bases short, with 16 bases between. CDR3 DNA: TGCAGCCGCAGGGGTGGGCATTACACCGGGGAGCTGTTTTTT. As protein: CSRRGGHYTGELFF.

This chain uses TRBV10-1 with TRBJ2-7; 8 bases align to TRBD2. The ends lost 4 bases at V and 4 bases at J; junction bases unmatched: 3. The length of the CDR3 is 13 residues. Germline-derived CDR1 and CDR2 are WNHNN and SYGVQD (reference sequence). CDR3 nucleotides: TGCGCCAGCAGTGCCACTAGCGGTTACGAGCAGTACTTC. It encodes CASSATSGYEQYF.

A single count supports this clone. CDR3 DNA sequence: TGTGCCAGCAGTCTAGGGACTACGGGTAATGAGCAGTTCTTC. Encoded protein: CASSLGTTGNEQFF. The rearrangement joins TRBV2 to TRBJ2-1; the match to TRBD2 covers 7 bases. CDR3 size: 14 residues. Trimming removed 5 bases from V and 7 bases from J; junction bases left unmatched: 8. Germline lookup yields CDR1 SNHLY and CDR2 FYNNEI.

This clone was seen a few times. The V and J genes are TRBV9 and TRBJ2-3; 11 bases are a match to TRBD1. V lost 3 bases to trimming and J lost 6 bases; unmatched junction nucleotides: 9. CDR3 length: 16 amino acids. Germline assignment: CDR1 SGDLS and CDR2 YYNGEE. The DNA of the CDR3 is TGTGCCAGCAGCGGGACCGGGACAGGGGGAGCGGATACGCAGTATTTT. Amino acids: CASSGTGTGGADTQYF.

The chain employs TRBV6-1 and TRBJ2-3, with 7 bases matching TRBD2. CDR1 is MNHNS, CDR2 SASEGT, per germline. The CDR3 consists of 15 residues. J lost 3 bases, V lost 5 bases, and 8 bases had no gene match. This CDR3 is CASSSSGIGTDTQYF. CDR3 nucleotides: TGTGCCAGCAGTTCGAGCGGGATTGGGACAGATACGCAGTATTTT.

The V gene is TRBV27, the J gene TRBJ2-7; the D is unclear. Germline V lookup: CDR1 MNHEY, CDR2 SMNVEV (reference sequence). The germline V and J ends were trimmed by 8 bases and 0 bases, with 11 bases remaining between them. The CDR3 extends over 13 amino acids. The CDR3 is CASSEESSYEQYF. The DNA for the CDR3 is TGTGCCAGCTCTGAGGAGAGCTCCTACGAGCAGTACTTC.

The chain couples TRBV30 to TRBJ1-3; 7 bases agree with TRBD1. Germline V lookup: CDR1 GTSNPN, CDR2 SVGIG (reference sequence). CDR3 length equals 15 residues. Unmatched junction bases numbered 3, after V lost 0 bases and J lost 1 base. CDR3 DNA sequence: TGTGCCTGGAGTGTACAGGGGAATTCTGGAAACACCATATATTTT. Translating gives CAWSVQGNSGNTIYF.

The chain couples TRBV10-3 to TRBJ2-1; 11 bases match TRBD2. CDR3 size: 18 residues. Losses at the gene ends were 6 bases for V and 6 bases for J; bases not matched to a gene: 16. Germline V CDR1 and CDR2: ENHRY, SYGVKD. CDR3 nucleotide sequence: TGTGCCATCAGCCTCTCGACTAGCGGGAAGAATGGGCCCAATGAGCAGTTCTTC. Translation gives CAISLSTSGKNGPNEQFF.

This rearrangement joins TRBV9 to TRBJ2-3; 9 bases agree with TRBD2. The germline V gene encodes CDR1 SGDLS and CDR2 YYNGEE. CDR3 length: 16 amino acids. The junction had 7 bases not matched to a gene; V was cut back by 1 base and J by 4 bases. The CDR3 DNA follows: TGTGCCAGCAGCGTAATGCGGGAGGGCCGGGCAGATACGCAGTATTTT. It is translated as CASSVMREGRADTQYF. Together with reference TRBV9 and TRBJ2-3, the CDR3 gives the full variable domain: DSGVTQTPKHLITATGQRVTLRCSPRSGDLSVYWYQQSLDQGLQFLIQYYNGEERAKGNILERFSAQQFPDLHSELNLSSLELGDSALYFCASSVMREGRADTQYFGPGTRLTVL.

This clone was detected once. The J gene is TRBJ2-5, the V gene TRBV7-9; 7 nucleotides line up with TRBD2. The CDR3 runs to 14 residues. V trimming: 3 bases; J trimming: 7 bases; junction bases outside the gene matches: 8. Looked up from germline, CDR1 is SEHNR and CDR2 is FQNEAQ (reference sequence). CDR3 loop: CASSLSREVRTQYF. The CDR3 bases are TGTGCCAGCAGCTTGAGCCGGGAGGTTAGGACCCAGTACTTC. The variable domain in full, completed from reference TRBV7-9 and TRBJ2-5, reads DTGVSQNPRHKITKRGQNVTFRCDPISEHNRLYWYRQTLGQGPEFLTYFQNEAQLEKSRLLSDRFSAERPKGSFSTLEIQRTEQGDSAMYLCASSLSREVRTQYFGPGTRLLVL.

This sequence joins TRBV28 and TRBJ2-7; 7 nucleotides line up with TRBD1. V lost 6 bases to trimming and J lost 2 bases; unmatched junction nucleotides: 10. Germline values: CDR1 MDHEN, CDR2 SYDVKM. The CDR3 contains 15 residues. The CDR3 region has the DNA TGTGCCAGCAGCGCGGACCGGGACAGAGCCTACGAGCAGTACTTC. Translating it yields CASSADRDRAYEQYF.

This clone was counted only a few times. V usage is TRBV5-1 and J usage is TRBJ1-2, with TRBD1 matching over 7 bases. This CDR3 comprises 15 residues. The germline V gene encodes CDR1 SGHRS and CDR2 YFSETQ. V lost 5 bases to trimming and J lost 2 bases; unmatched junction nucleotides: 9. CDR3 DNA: TGCGCCAGCAGAGTCGAGGGACAGAGAAACTATGGCTACACCTTC. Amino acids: CASRVEGQRNYGYTF.

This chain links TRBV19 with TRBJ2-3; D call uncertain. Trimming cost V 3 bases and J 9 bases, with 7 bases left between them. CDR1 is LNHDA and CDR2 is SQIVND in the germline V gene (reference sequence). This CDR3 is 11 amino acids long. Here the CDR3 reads CASSIVLTQYF. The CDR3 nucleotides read TGTGCCAGTAGTATTGTCCTAACGCAGTATTTT.

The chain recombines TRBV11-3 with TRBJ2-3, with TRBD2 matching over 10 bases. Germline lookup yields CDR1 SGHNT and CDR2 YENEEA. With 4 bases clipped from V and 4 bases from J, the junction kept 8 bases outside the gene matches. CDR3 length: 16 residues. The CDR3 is CASSSTSGRGADTQYF. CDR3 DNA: TGTGCCAGCAGCTCGACTAGCGGGCGGGGGGCAGATACGCAGTATTTT.

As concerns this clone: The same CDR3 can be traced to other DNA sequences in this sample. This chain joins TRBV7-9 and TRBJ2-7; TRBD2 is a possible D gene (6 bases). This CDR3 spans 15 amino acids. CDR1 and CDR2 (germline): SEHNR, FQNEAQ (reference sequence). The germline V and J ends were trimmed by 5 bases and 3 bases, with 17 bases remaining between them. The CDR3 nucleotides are TGTGCCAGCAGCCCTCCCGGGACTGTACTCTACGAGCAGTACTTC. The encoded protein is CASSPPGTVLYEQYF.

This CDR3 is CASRISPPTYEQYF. CDR3 sequence (DNA): TGTGCCAGCAGGATTAGTCCCCCCACCTACGAGCAGTACTTC. The chain couples TRBV6-1 to TRBJ2-7; unclear D gene. CDR3 length: 14 amino acids. Per the germline V gene, CDR1 is MNHNS and CDR2 is SASEGT. Deletions cut 6 bases from V and 2 bases from J, with 14 bases between.

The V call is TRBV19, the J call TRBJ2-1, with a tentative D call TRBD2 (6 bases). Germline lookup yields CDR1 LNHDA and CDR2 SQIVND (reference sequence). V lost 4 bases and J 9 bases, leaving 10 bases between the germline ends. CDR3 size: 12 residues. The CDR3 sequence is CASSRLGREQFF. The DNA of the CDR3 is TGTGCCAGTAGTAGACTAGGACGTGAGCAGTTCTTC.

CDR3 residues: CASSAHSGTDYNEQFF. The CDR3 bases are TGTGCCAGCAGCGCCCACTCCGGGACAGATTACAATGAGCAGTTCTTC. The V and J genes are TRBV7-9 and TRBJ2-1; 7 nucleotides line up with TRBD1. CDR3 length: 16 amino acids. Germline V gene data show CDR1 as SEHNR and CDR2 as FQNEAQ (reference sequence). With 5 bases clipped from V and 4 bases from J, the junction kept 11 bases outside the gene matches.